One sample yielded the 21 T cell receptor beta chains listed below, sequenced in a study of T-cell memory formation after mild COVID-19. TCRdb re-called the 5' RACE reads with MiXCR, one entry per CDR3 protein. The data contain 350,000 to 550,000 distinct CDR3 sequences, about a sixth of them singletons. The material sequenced was PBMCs or a T cell subset sorted from them (not recorded which). These receptors all come from a man aged 18 to 29 who had mild COVID-19 (a few samples of this study predate the infection). Cell type and time point are not known.

This clonotype turned up a few times. V usage is TRBV6-5 and J usage is TRBJ2-7; D possibly corresponds to TRBD2 (6 bases). Germline CDR1 MNHEY, CDR2 SVGAGI. Trimming shortened V by 9 bases and J by 5 bases, and 20 bases separated the two germline ends. The CDR3 is 14 residues long. CDR3 sequence reads: CASHAGGSLHEQYF. DNA for the CDR3: TGTGCCAGTCACGCCGGGGGATCCCTACACGAGCAGTACTTC.

The chain carries TRBV3-1 and TRBJ2-3; D is unresolved. The CDR3 spans 14 residues. Trimming took 2 bases from V and 1 from J, leaving 7 bases between them. The germline gives CDR1 LGHDT, CDR2 YNNKEL (reference sequence). CDR3 sequence reads: CASSQSYRTDTQYF. In DNA form, the CDR3 reads TGTGCCAGCAGCCAAAGTTACCGCACAGATACGCAGTATTTT.

This clonotype was seen a few times. The rearrangement joins TRBV20-1 to TRBJ2-3; D possibly matches TRBD1 or TRBD2 (6 bases each). V lost 5 bases and J 2 bases, leaving 14 bases between the germline ends. Germline assignment: CDR1 DFQATT and CDR2 SNEGSKA (reference sequence). CDR3 length: 14 amino acids. The CDR3 DNA sequence: TGCAGTGCTCGGGGGACAAAAGTCACAGATACGCAGTATTTT. Its protein is CSARGTKVTDTQYF.

The CDR3 protein is CASSYRTGGWEKLFF. CDR3 sequence (DNA): TGTGCCAGCAGTTACCGGACAGGGGGATGGGAAAAACTGTTTTTT. The chain has TRBV6-5 and TRBJ1-4; 10 bases are a match to TRBD1. Germline trimming cut 2 bases from V and 8 bases from J; bases unmatched to any gene: 5. This CDR3 spans 15 amino acids. Germline V CDR1 and CDR2: MNHEY, SVGAGI.

The sample holds a few counts of this clonotype. The chain recombines TRBV7-9 with TRBJ2-4; D remains unclear. The CDR3 is 15 residues long. Trimming removed 5 bases from V and 0 bases from J, with 11 bases in between. Germline CDR1 SEHNR, CDR2 FQNEAQ (reference sequence). The CDR3 protein is CASSAGSLAKNIQYF. CDR3 nucleotide sequence: TGTGCCAGCAGCGCTGGGTCGTTAGCCAAAAACATTCAGTACTTC. The variable domain in full, with the rest retrieved from reference TRBV7-9 and TRBJ2-4, is DTGVSQNPRHKITKRGQNVTFRCDPISEHNRLYWYRQTLGQGPEFLTYFQNEAQLEKSRLLSDRFSAERPKGSFSTLEIQRTEQGDSAMYLCASSAGSLAKNIQYFGAGTRLSVL.

The rearrangement uses TRBV5-1 and TRBJ1-2; tentative D call: TRBD1 (6 bases). V was cut by 7 bases and J by 4 bases, with 8 bases left in between. Germline values: CDR1 SGHRS, CDR2 YFSETQ. This CDR3 spans 11 amino acids. CDR3 in DNA: TGCGCCAGCGGGGGCGTCTATGGCTACACCTTC. It translates to CASGGVYGYTF.

This clonotype turned up a few times. CDR3 bases: TGCAGTGCTACCCGTGCGGGTTCCAATGAGCAGTTCTTC. Its protein product is CSATRAGSNEQFF. The chain carries TRBV20-1 and TRBJ2-1; D is perhaps TRBD2 (5 bases). Trimming left V 4 bases short and J 6 bases short, with 13 bases between. This CDR3 is 13 amino acids long. CDR1 DFQATT and CDR2 SNEGSKA come from the germline V gene (reference sequence).

This clonotype was found a few times. V usage is TRBV4-2 and J usage is TRBJ2-5; D possibly uses TRBD1 or TRBD2 (6 bases each). CDR1 is LGHNA and CDR2 is YNFKEQ in the germline V gene. The CDR3 sequence is 13 residues long. The V and J ends lost 1 base and 5 bases respectively, with 8 bases between them. CDR3 sequence: CASSQAGAETQYF. In DNA, the CDR3 is TGTGCCAGCAGCCAAGCGGGGGCCGAGACCCAGTACTTC.

This clonotype appeared once. The genes are TRBV11-2 and TRBJ2-5, with D maybe TRBD1 (6 bases). Germline assignment: CDR1 SGHAT and CDR2 FQNNGV. The CDR3 loop spans 15 amino acids. V was cut by 7 bases and J by 4 bases, with 19 bases left in between. CDR3 sequence: CASTPQSTGRETQYF. Written as DNA, the CDR3 is TGTGCCAGCACCCCTCAGTCGACAGGTCGAGAGACCCAGTACTTC. Full variable domain (outside the CDR3, taken from reference TRBV11-2 and TRBJ2-5): EAGVAQSPRYKIIEKRQSVAFWCNPISGHATLYWYQQILGQGPKLLIQFQNNGVVDDSQLPKDRFSAERLKGVDSTLKIQPAKLEDSAVYLCASTPQSTGRETQYFGPGTRLLVL.

A few counts support this clonotype. The CDR3 region has the DNA TGTGCCAGCAGCTTAGGGGGGACCGACGAAAAACTGTTTTTT. This codes for CASSLGGTDEKLFF. The chain uses TRBV7-6 and TRBJ1-4, with a tentative D call TRBD1 (5 bases). The V end was cut by 1 base, the J end by 8 bases, with 11 bases between. The CDR3 is 14 residues long. CDR1 SGHVS and CDR2 FNYEAQ come from the germline V gene.

This chain links TRBV6-2 or TRBV6-3 with TRBJ2-3; D possibly matches TRBD1 or TRBD2 (5 bases each). Germline CDR1 reads MNHEY; CDR2 reads SVGEGT. This CDR3 region has 16 residues. Between the trimmed V and J ends, which lost 4 bases and 0 bases, there was a span of 14 bases. The CDR3 coding sequence is TGTGCCAGCAGTTGCCCTGAAGGGGAGAGCACAGATACGCAGTATTTT. It encodes CASSCPEGESTDTQYF.

This clonotype was seen a few times. The V call is TRBV5-4, the J call TRBJ2-5; 8 nucleotides agree with TRBD1. With 9 bases clipped from V and 4 bases from J, the junction kept 5 bases outside the gene matches. CDR1 is SGHNT, CDR2 YYREEE, per germline (reference sequence). The CDR3 length is 12 residues. CDR3 protein: CATNRGAETQYF. The CDR3 nucleotides read TGTGCCACCAACAGGGGGGCAGAGACCCAGTACTTC. Supplemented by reference TRBV5-4 and TRBJ2-5, the full variable domain reads ETGVTQSPTHLIKTRGQQVTLRCSSQSGHNTVSWYQQALGQGPQFIFQYYREEENGRGNFPPRFSGLQFPNYSSELNVNALELDDSALYLCATNRGAETQYFGPGTRLLVL.

The V gene is TRBV10-3, the J gene TRBJ2-1, with a tentative D call TRBD1 (5 bases). CDR1 is ENHRY and CDR2 is SYGVKD in the germline V gene. The V end was cut by 6 bases, the J end by 8 bases, with 11 bases between. CDR3 length: 12 amino acids. The chain's CDR3 is CAISLRVHEQFF. CDR3 nucleotide sequence: TGTGCCATCAGCCTCAGGGTACATGAGCAGTTCTTC.

In its sample, this clonotype was seen a few times. The chain recombines TRBV9 with TRBJ1-2, with a possible D match to TRBD1 (6 bases). V was trimmed by 0 bases and J by 3 bases, leaving 6 bases between them. Germline CDR1 SGDLS, CDR2 YYNGEE. The CDR3 loop spans 13 amino acids. This CDR3 is CASSVGQDYGYTF. CDR3 sequence (DNA): TGTGCCAGCAGCGTAGGACAGGACTATGGCTACACCTTC.

The V call is TRBV20-1, the J call TRBJ2-7; a weak D match, TRBD2 (5 bases). V was pared by 1 base and J by 3 bases, with 7 bases between. The CDR3 sequence is 12 residues long. Germline CDR1 reads DFQATT; CDR2 reads SNEGSKA (reference sequence). The CDR3: CSARAGNYEQYF. In nucleotides, the CDR3 is TGCAGTGCTAGAGCCGGGAACTACGAGCAGTACTTC.

This clonotype has only a few counts. The V and J genes are TRBV29-1 and TRBJ1-2, with 10 bases identical to TRBD1. Germline V gene sequence: CDR1 SQVTM, CDR2 ANQGSEA. The ends lost 4 bases at V and 4 bases at J; junction bases unmatched: 9. The CDR3 is 15 amino acids. The CDR3 reads CSVATPGQGTYGYTF. In nucleotides, the CDR3 is TGCAGCGTTGCAACCCCGGGACAGGGGACCTATGGCTACACCTTC.

This chain links TRBV12-3 or TRBV12-4 with TRBJ2-3; no firm D call. V gave up 3 bases and J gave up 8 bases, with 12 bases separating them. CDR3 length equals 13 residues. The CDR3 here is CASSFILFGTQYF. Written as DNA, the CDR3 is TGTGCCAGCAGTTTTATTCTTTTTGGTACGCAGTATTTT.

This clonotype has more than one count but fewer than ten. The rearrangement uses TRBV28 and TRBJ1-1, with TRBD1 as a possible D gene (6 bases). Trimming stripped 10 bases from V and 4 bases from J, with 19 bases between. The germline CDR1 and CDR2 sequences are MDHEN and SYDVKM. CDR3 length: 14 amino acids. The CDR3 DNA follows: TGTGCCACCGTTACCCCAGGGGCCATCACTGAAGCTTTCTTT. It translates to CATVTPGAITEAFF.

V is TRBV6-6 and J is TRBJ2-2, with 10 nucleotides matching TRBD2. The V gene end was trimmed by 5 bases and the J gene end by 6 bases; junction bases not matched to a gene: 12. CDR1 and CDR2 (germline): MNHNY, SVGAGI (reference sequence). The CDR3 is made up of 17 amino acids. The CDR3 spells CASSPPSSGGSAGELFF. Here the CDR3 DNA reads TGTGCCAGCAGTCCCCCCAGTAGCGGGGGGAGCGCCGGGGAGCTGTTTTTT.

The V and J genes are TRBV12-3 or TRBV12-4 and TRBJ2-7, with D unresolved. This CDR3 comprises 13 residues. V shed 6 bases and J shed 2 bases, with 11 bases lying between them. The CDR3 nucleotides read TGTGCCAGCAGACCAAGCCTGGCCTACGAGCAGTACTTC. Amino acids: CASRPSLAYEQYF.

The V and J genes are TRBV11-2 and TRBJ1-3; tentatively, D is TRBD1 (5 bases). V was cut by 1 base and J by 0 bases, with 13 bases left in between. CDR3 size: 17 residues. CDR1 is SGHAT, CDR2 FQNNGV, per germline. The CDR3 DNA reads as TGTGCCAGCAGCTTAGGCTCCGGGGCAAACTCTGGAAACACCATATATTTT. Translation gives CASSLGSGANSGNTIYF.